This TCR beta chain is drawn from a study of OX40 agonist ivuxolimab in advanced cancers. The table came from immunoSEQ multiplex PCR; TCRdb's copy has only in-frame clones and leaves some out. The data contain fewer than 30,000 clones, around four fifths of them singletons. V shed 0 bases and J shed 5 bases, with 13 bases lying between them. In germline, CDR1 is SGHAT, CDR2 FQNNGV. CDR3 length: 15 amino acids. This clone appeared once. This receptor was identified in an adult with an advanced solid tumor such as melanoma, head and neck, liver or kidney cancer. The chain joins TRBV11-2 to TRBJ2-5; a weak D match, TRBD2 (5 bases). The sequencing here drew on CD4+ or CD8+ T cells sorted from blood, taken in a trial of the OX40 agonist ivuxolimab. The CDR3 protein is CASSLDRAGLETQYF. Here the CDR3 DNA reads TGTGCCAGCAGCTTAGATCGTGCGGGCCTGGAGACCCAGTACTTC.